This TCR beta chain was recovered during a study of blood T cell repertoires in COVID-19. In germline, CDR1 is MNHEY, CDR2 SMNVEV (reference sequence). With 5 bases clipped from V and 6 bases from J, the junction kept 8 bases outside the gene matches. The CDR3 is 16 residues long. The protocol was immunoSEQ multiplex PCR, while the TCRdb copy is restricted to in-frame clones and leaves out a portion. The sample consists of about 35,000 clones, 87% of them appearing once. Sequenced input: peripheral blood. V usage is TRBV27 and J usage is TRBJ2-7; 15 positions match TRBD2. The receptor was isolated from a man aged 80 or over with active COVID-19. DNA of the CDR3: TGTGCCAGCAGTACGGGACTAGCGGGAGGAGTAGGCGAGCAGTACTTC. This translates into CASSTGLAGGVGEQYF.